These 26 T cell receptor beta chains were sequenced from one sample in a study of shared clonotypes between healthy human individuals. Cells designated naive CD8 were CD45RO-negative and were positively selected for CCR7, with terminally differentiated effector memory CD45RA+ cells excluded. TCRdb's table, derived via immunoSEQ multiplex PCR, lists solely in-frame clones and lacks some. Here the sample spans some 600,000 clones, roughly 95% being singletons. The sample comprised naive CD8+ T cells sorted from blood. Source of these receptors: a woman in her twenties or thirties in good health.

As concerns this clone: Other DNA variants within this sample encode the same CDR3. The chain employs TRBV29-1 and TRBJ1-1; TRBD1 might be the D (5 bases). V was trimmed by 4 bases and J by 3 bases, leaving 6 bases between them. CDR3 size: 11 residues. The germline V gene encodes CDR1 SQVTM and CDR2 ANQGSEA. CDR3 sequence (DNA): TGCAGCGTTGGAGGGGACACTGAAGCTTTCTTT. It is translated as CSVGGDTEAFF.

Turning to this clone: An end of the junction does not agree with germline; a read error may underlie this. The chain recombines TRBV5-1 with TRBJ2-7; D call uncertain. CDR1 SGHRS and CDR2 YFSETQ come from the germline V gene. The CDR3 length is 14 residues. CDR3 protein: CASSSDRILYEEYF. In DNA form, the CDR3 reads TGCGCCAGCAGCTCAGACCGGATCCTATACGAGGAGTACTTC.

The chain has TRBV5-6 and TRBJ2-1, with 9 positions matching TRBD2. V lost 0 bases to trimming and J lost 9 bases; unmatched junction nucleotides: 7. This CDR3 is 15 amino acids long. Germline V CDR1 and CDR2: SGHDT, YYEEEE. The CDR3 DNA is TGTGCCAGCAGCTTGGCTGGCGGGAGGGCCTCTGAGCAGTTCTTC. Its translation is CASSLAGGRASEQFF.

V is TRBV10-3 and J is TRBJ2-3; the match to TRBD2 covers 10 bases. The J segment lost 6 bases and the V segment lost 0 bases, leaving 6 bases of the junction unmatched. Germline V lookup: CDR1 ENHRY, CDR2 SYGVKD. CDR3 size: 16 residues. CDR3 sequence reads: CAISESGLAGADTQYF. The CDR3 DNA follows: TGTGCCATCAGTGAGTCTGGCCTAGCGGGAGCTGATACGCAGTATTTT.

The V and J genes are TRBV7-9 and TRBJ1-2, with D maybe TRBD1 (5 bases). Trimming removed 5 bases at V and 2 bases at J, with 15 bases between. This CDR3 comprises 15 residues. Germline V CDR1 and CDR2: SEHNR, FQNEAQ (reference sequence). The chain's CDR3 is CASSTGLPGNYGYTF. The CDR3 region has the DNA TGTGCCAGCAGCACGGGACTCCCAGGGAACTATGGCTACACCTTC.

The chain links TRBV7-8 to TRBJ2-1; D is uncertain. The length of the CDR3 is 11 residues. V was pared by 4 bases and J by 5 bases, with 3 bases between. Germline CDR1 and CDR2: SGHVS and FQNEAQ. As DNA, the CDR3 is TGTGCCAGCAGCTGGAACAATGAGCAGTTCTTC. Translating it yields CASSWNNEQFF. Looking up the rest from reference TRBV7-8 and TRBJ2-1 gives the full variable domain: GAGVSQSPRYKVAKRGQDVALRCDPISGHVSLFWYQQALGQGPEFLTYFQNEAQLDKSGLPSDRFFAERPEGSVSTLKIQRTQQEDSAVYLCASSWNNEQFFGPGTRLTVL.

The CDR3 DNA sequence: TGTGCCAGCAGCCTCGGGACAACAACCTACGAGCAGTACTTC. Protein: CASSLGTTTYEQYF. V and J are TRBV5-6 and TRBJ2-7, with D perhaps TRBD1 (6 bases). This CDR3 contains 14 residues. Trimming cost V 4 bases and J 2 bases, with 13 bases left between them. Germline V gene sequence: CDR1 SGHDT, CDR2 YYEEEE.

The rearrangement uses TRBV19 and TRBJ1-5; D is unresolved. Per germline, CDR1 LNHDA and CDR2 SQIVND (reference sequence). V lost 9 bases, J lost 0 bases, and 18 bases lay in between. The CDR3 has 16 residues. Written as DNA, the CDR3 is TGTGCCAGCGACGACGGGGAATTTTTTAGCAATCAGCCCCAGCATTTT. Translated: CASDDGEFFSNQPQHF.

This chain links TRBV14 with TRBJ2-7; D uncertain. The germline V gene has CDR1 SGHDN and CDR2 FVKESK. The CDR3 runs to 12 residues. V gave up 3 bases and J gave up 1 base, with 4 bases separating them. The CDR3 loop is CASSQGSYEQYF. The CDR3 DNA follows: TGTGCCAGCAGCCAGGGTTCCTACGAGCAGTACTTC.

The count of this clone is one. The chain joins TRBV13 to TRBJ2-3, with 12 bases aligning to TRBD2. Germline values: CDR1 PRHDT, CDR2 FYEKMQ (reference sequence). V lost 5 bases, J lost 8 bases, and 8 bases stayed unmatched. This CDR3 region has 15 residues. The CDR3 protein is CASSPLLAGGGTQYF. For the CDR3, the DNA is TGTGCCAGCAGCCCATTACTAGCGGGAGGTGGTACGCAGTATTTT.

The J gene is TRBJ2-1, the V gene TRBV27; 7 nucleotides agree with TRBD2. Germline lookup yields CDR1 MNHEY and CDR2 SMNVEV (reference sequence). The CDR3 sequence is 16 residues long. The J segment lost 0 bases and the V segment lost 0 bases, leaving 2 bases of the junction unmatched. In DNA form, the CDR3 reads TGTGCCAGCAGTTTATCTTGGACTAGCTCCTACAATGAGCAGTTCTTC. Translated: CASSLSWTSSYNEQFF.

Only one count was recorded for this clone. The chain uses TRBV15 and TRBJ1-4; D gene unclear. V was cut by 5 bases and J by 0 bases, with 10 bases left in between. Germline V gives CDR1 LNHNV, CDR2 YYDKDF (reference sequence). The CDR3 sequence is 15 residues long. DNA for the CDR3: TGTGCCACCAGCCCCGAAACTCCAACTAATGAAAAACTGTTTTTT. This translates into CATSPETPTNEKLFF.

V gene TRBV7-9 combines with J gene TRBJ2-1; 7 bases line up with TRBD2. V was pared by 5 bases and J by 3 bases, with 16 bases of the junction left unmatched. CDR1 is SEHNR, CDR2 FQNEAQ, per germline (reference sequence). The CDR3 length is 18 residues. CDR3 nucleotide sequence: TGTGCCAGCAGCCCTGTGAGACTAGCTGACTTTGGCTACAATGAGCAGTTCTTC. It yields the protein CASSPVRLADFGYNEQFF.

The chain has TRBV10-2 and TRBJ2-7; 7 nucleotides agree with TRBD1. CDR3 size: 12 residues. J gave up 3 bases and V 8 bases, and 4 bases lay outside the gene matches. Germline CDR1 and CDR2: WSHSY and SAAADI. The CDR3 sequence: CASRDSHYEQYF. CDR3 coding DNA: TGCGCCAGCCGGGACAGCCACTACGAGCAGTACTTC.

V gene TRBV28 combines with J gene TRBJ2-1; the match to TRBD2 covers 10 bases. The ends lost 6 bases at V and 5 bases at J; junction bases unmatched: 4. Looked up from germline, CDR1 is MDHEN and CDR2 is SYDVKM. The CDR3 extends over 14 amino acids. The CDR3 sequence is CASSPGLADNEQFF. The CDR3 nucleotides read TGTGCCAGCAGCCCCGGACTAGCGGACAATGAGCAGTTCTTC.

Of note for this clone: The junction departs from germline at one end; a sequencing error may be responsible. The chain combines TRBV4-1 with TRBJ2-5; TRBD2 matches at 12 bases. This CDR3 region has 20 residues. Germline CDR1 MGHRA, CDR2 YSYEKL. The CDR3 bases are TGCGCCAGCAGTCAAGAAGTGCCAGGGACTAGCGGGTCCAGAGGGGAGACCCAGTACTTC. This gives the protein CASSQEVPGTSGSRGETQYF.

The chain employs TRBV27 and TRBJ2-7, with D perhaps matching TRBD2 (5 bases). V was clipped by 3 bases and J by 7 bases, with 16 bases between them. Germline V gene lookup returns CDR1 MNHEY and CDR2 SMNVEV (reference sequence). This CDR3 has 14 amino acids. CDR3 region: CASSFDLSGLEQYF. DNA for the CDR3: TGTGCCAGCAGTTTCGACCTCTCGGGGTTAGAGCAGTACTTC.

DNA for the CDR3: TGTGCCAGCAGCCCGGACACCCCCAATCAGCCCCAGCATTTT. It yields the protein CASSPDTPNQPQHF. This chain joins TRBV6-5 and TRBJ1-5; tentatively, D is TRBD1 (5 bases). The CDR3 contains 14 residues. The germline V gene has CDR1 MNHEY and CDR2 SVGAGI. V was cut by 6 bases and J by 3 bases, with 12 bases left in between.

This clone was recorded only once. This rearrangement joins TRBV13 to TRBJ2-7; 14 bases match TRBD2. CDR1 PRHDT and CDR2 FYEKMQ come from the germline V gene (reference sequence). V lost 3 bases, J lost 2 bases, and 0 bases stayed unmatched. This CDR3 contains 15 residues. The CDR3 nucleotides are TGTGCCAGCAGCTTGACTAGCGGGAGGGCCTACGAGCAGTACTTC. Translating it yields CASSLTSGRAYEQYF.

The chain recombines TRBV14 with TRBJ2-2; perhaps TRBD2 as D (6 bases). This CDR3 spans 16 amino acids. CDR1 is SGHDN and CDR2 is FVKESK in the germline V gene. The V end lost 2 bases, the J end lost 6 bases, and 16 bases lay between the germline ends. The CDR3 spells CASSQLSGRRAGELFF. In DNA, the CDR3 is TGTGCCAGCAGCCAATTATCAGGCCGGAGGGCCGGGGAGCTGTTTTTT.

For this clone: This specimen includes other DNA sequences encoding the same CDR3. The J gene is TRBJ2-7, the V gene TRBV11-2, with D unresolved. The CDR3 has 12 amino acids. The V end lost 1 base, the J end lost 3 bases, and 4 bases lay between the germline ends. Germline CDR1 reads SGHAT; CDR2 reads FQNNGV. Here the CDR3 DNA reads TGTGCCAGCAGCTTAGCCGGCTACGAGCAGTACTTC. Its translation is CASSLAGYEQYF. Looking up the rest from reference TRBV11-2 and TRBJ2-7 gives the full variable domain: EAGVAQSPRYKIIEKRQSVAFWCNPISGHATLYWYQQILGQGPKLLIQFQNNGVVDDSQLPKDRFSAERLKGVDSTLKIQPAKLEDSAVYLCASSLAGYEQYFGPGTRLTVT.

The CDR3 spells CASSEGAGELFF. The DNA of the CDR3 is TGTGCCAGCAGTGAGGGGGCCGGGGAGCTGTTTTTT. The V call is TRBV6-5, the J call TRBJ2-2; possible D gene TRBD1, 6 bases. Trimming shortened V by 5 bases and J by 6 bases, and 7 bases separated the two germline ends. This CDR3 region has 12 residues. In germline, CDR1 is MNHEY, CDR2 SVGAGI.

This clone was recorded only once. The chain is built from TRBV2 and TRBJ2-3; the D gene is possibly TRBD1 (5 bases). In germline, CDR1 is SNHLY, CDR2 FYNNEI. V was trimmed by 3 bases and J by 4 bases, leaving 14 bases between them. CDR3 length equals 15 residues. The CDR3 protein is CASSDHNRRADTQYF. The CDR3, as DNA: TGTGCCAGCAGTGATCACAACAGGAGAGCAGATACGCAGTATTTT. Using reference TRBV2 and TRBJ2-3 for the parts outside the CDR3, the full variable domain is EPEVTQTPSHQVTQMGQEVILRCVPISNHLYFYWYRQILGQKVEFLVSFYNNEISEKSEIFDDQFSVERPDGSNFTLKIRSTKLEDSAMYFCASSDHNRRADTQYFGPGTRLTVL.

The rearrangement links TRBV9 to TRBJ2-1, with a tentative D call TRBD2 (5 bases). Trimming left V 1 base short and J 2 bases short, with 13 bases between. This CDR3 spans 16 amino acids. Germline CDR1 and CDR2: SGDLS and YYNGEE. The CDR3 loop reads CASSVIAGGPYNEQFF. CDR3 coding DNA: TGTGCCAGCAGCGTAATTGCGGGCGGACCCTACAATGAGCAGTTCTTC.

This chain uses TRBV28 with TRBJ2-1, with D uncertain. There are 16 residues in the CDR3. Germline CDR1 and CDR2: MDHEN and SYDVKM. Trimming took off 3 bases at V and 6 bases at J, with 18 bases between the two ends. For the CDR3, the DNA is TGTGCCAGCAGTTTGGCGCCGGAGAGAGTCGGCAATGAGCAGTTCTTC. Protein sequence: CASSLAPERVGNEQFF.

The DNA of the CDR3 is TGTGCCAGCAGTGAACTGGGGACCTACGAGCAGTACTTC. This sequence encodes CASSELGTYEQYF. This chain links TRBV25-1 with TRBJ2-7; unclear D gene. This CDR3 region has 13 residues. Per the germline V gene, CDR1 is MGHDK and CDR2 is SYGVNS. The ends were cut back, 2 bases at V and 2 bases at J, with 7 bases in the middle.